Listed below are T cell receptor beta chains from one sample, sequenced in a study of T cell responses to AZD1222 COVID-19 vaccine. Profiled with immunoSEQ multiplex PCR; TCRdb holds only in-frame clones, not every one. The repertoire has roughly 140,000 clones, roughly 88% of them found once; the top ten carry about 3.2%. Source: peripheral blood, taken on day 0 of MenACWY control vaccination. The receptors come from an adult in good health. The conserved cysteine and the conserved F or W are not part of the CDR3 here.

J,V,CDR3
TRBJ1-2,TRBV6-5,ASSYRDGINGYT
TRBJ2-7,TRBV15,ATASGSREQY
TRBJ2-5,TRBV18,ASSPEVRETQY
TRBJ2-7,TRBV27,ASSLIGQSYEQY
TRBJ2-3,TRBV10-3,AISDPLAGGADTQY
TRBJ2-7,TRBV6-5,ASSYGARGHEQY
TRBJ1-5,TRBV11-2,ASSSIPRGPHQPQH
TRBJ1-2,TRBV28,ASSPTRGAEGYT
TRBJ1-1,TRBV12-3/TRBV12-4,ASRGWENTEAF
TRBJ1-2,TRBV6-1,ASSELGIYGYT
TRBJ1-6,TRBV5-6,ASSLRTPRGNSPLH
TRBJ2-3,TRBV12-3/TRBV12-4,ASRRADTQY
TRBJ1-1,TRBV28,ASRTAAQGNTEAF
TRBJ1-5,TRBV6-5,ASSPNYANQPQH
TRBJ2-1,TRBV7-2,ASSLVAGGMFNEQF
TRBJ1-6,TRBV5-1,ASRPGLGGNSPLH
TRBJ2-3,TRBV6-5,ASGRRSEDTQY
TRBJ2-5,TRBV21-1,ASSKGRQGEETQY
TRBJ1-1,TRBV7-9,ASSPYPGQDPNTEAF
TRBJ1-5,TRBV27,ASSLSPGANQPQH
TRBJ1-2,TRBV23-1,ASRPPRGVDYGYT
TRBJ2-7,TRBV2,ASSRLGASYEQY
TRBJ1-5,TRBV4-1,ASSQAYGPYSNQPQH
TRBJ1-5,TRBV7-2,ASSFQYGTDQPQH
TRBJ2-7,TRBV5-1,ASSLDPPGQGAAEQY
TRBJ1-1,TRBV7-8,ASSLGQGTEAF
TRBJ2-2,TRBV9,ASSPHELAYVGELF
TRBJ1-1,TRBV11-3,ASSHKTGGNTEAF
TRBJ1-1,TRBV4-3,ASSQVYRVNTEAF
TRBJ1-1,TRBV7-2,ASTQTGTGELAF
TRBJ2-3,TRBV5-4,ASTPIGADTDTQY
TRBJ2-7,TRBV6-5,ASSYRTGAYEQY
TRBJ1-3,TRBV5-1,ASSFYQGNTIY
TRBJ2-1,TRBV19,ASSLIRSSYNEQF
TRBJ2-7,TRBV7-2,ASSLPSGRAYEQY
TRBJ2-7,TRBV6-5,ASINIAGAYEQY
TRBJ1-1,TRBV25-1,ASSGGTAMNTEAF
TRBJ1-5,TRBV4-1,ASSLGQEDQPQH
TRBJ1-6,TRBV11-3,ASSPGGGLGSPLH
TRBJ2-2,TRBV30,ASKREANTGELF